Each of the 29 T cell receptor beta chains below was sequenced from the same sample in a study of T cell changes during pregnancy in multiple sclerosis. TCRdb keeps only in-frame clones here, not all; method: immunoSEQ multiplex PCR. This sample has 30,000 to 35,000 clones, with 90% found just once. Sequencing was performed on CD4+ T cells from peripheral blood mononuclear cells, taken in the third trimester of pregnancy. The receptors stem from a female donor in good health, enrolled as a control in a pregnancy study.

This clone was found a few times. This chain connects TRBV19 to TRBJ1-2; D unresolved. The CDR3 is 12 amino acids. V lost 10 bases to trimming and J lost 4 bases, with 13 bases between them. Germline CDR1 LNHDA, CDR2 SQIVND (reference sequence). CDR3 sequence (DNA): TGTGCCACCCAGCGTGAGGTCTATGGCTACACCTTC. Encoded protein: CATQREVYGYTF.

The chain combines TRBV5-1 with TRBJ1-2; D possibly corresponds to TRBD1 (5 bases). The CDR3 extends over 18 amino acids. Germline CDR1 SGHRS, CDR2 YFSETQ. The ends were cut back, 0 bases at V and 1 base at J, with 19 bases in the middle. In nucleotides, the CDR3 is TGCGCCAGCAGCTTGGTACGGGGCAGGGAGGATTTTAACTATGGCTACACCTTC. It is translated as CASSLVRGREDFNYGYTF. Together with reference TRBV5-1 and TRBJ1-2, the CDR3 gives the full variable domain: KAGVTQTPRYLIKTRGQQVTLSCSPISGHRSVSWYQQTPGQGLQFLFEYFSETQRNKGNFPGRFSGRQFSNSRSEMNVSTLELGDSALYLCASSLVRGREDFNYGYTFGSGTRLTVV.

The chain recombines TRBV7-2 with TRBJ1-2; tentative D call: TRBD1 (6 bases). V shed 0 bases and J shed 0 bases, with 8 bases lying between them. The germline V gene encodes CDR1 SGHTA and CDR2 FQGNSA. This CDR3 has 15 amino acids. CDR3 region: CASSLAQGTNYGYTF. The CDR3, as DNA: TGTGCCAGCAGCTTAGCCCAGGGGACTAACTATGGCTACACCTTC.

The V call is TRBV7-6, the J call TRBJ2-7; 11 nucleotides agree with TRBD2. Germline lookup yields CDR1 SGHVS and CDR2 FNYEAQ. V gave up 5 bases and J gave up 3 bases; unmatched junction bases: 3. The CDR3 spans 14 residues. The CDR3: CASSQGTSGYEQYF. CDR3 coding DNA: TGTGCCAGCAGCCAAGGGACTAGCGGCTACGAGCAGTACTTC.

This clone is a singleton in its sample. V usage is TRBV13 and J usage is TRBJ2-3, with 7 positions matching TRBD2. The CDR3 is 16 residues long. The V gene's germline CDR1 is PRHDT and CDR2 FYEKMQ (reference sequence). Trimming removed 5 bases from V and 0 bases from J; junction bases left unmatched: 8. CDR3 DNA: TGTGCCAGCAGCCCAGGAGGGACTATTAGCACAGATACGCAGTATTTT. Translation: CASSPGGTISTDTQYF.

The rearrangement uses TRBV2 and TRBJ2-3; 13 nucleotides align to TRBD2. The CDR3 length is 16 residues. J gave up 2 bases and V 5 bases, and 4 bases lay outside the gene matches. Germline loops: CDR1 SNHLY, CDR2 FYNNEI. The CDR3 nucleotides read TGTGCCAGCAGTACGGGACTAGCGGGGCTCACAGATACGCAGTATTTT. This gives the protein CASSTGLAGLTDTQYF.

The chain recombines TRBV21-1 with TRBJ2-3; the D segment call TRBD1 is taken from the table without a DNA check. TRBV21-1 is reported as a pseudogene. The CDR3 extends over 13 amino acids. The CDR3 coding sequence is TGTGCCAGCAGCAAGTTCAGGGTCAATACGCAGTATTTT. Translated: CASSKFRVNTQYF.

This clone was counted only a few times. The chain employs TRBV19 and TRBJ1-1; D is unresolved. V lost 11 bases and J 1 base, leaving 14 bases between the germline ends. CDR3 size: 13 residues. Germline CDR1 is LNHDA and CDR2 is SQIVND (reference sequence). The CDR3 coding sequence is TGTGCCTGCCGTTGGGCGGGGAACACTGAAGCTTTCTTT. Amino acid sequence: CACRWAGNTEAFF.

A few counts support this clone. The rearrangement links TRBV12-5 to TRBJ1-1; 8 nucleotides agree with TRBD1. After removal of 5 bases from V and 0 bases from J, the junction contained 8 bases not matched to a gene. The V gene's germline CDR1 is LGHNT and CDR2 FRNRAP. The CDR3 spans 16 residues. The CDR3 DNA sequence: TGTGCTAGTGGTCTCCCCGCGACAGGGGTGAACACTGAAGCTTTCTTT. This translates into CASGLPATGVNTEAFF.

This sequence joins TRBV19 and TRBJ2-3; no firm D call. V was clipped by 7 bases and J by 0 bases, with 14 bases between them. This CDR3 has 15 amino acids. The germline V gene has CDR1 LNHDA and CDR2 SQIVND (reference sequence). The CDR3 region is CASIPETSSTDTQYF. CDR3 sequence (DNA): TGTGCCAGTATTCCAGAGACTTCTAGCACAGATACGCAGTATTTT.

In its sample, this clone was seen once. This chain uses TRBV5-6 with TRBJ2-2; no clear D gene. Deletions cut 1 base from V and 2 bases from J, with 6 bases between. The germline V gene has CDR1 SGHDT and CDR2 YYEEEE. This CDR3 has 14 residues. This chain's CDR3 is CASSLNRNTGELFF. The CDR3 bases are TGTGCCAGCAGCTTGAACAGAAACACCGGGGAGCTGTTTTTT.

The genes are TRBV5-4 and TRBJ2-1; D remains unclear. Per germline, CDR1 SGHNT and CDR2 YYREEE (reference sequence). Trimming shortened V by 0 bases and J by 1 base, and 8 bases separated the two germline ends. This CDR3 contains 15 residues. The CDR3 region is CASSLAIASYNEQFF. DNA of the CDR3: TGTGCCAGCAGCTTGGCTATAGCTTCCTACAATGAGCAGTTCTTC.

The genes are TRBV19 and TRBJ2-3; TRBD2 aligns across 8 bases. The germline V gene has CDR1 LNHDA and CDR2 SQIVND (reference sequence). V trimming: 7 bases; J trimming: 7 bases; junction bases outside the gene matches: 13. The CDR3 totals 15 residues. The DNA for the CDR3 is TGTGCCAGTATGCGGGGTAGCGGGGAACGGAATACGCAGTATTTT. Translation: CASMRGSGERNTQYF.

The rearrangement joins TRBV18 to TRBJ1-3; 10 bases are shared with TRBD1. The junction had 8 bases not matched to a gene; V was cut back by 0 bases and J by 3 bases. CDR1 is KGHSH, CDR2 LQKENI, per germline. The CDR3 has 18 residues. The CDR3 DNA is TGTGCCAGCTCACCACCGGGTCGGGACAGGGGCTTTGGAAACACCATATATTTT. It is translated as CASSPPGRDRGFGNTIYF.

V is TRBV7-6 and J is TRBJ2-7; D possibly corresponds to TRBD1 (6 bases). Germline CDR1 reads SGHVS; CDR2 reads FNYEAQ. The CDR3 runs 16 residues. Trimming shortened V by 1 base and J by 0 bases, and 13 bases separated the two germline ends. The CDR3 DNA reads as TGTGCCAGCAGCTTAGGTGCTACAGGGAGCTCCTACGAGCAGTACTTC. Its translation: CASSLGATGSSYEQYF.

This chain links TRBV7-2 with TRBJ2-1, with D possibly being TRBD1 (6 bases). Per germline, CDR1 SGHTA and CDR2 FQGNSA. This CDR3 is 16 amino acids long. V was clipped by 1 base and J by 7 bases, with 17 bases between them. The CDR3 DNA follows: TGTGCCAGCAGCTTAGGGTTTGAGGGGGTCCGAAATGAGCAGTTCTTC. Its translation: CASSLGFEGVRNEQFF.

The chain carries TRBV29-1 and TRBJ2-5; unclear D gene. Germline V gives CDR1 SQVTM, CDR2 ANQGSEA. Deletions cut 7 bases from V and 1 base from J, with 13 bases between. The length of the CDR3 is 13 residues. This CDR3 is CSARQTTQETQYF. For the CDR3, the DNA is TGCAGCGCTCGCCAGACAACCCAAGAGACCCAGTACTTC.

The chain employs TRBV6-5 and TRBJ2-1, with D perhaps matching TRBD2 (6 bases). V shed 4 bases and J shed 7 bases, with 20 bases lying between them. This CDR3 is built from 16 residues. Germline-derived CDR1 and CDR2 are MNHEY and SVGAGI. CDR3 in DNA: TGTGCCAGCAGTTCGGGTTTTGGGGGGTACGGGAATGAGCAGTTCTTC. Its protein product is CASSSGFGGYGNEQFF.

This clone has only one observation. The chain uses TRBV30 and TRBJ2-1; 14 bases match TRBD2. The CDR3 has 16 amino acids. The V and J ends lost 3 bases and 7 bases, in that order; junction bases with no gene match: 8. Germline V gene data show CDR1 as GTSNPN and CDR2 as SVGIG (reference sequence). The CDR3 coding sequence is TGTGCCTGGAGCGTAGGGACTAGCGGGAGATATAATGAGCAGTTCTTC. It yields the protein CAWSVGTSGRYNEQFF.

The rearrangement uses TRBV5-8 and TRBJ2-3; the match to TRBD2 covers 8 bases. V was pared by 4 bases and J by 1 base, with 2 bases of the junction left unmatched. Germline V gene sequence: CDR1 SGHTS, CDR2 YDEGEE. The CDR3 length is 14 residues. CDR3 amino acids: CASSPGGRTDTQYF. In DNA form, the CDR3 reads TGTGCCAGCAGCCCGGGGGGGCGCACAGATACGCAGTATTTT.

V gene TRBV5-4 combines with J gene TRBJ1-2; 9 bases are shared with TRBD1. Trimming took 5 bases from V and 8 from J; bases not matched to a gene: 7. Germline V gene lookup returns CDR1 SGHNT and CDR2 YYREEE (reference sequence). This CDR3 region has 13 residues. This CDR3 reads CASSHTGGDGYTF. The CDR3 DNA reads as TGTGCCAGCAGTCACACAGGGGGCGACGGCTACACCTTC.

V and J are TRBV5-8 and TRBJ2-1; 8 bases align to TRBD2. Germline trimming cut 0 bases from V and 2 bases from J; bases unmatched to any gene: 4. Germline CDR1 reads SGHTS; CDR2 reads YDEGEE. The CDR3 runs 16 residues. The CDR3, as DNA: TGTGCCAGCAGCTTGGCGGCGGGAGGAACCTACAATGAGCAGTTCTTC. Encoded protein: CASSLAAGGTYNEQFF.

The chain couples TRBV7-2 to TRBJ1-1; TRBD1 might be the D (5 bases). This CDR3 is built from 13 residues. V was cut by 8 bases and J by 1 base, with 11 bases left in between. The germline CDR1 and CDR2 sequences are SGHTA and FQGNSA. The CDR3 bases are TGTGCCAGCGGAACAGGACCGAACACTGAAGCTTTCTTT. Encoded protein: CASGTGPNTEAFF.

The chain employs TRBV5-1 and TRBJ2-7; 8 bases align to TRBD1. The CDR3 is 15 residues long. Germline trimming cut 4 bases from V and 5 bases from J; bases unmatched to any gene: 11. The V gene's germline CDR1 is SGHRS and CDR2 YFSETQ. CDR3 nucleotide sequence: TGCGCCAGCAGCACAGGACAGGGAAGCGTGAACGAGCAGTACTTC. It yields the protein CASSTGQGSVNEQYF.

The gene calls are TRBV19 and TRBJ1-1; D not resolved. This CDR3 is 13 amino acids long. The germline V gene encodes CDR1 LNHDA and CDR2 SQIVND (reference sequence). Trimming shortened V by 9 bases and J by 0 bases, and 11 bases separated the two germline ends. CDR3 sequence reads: CASSLNLNTEAFF. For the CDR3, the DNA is TGTGCCAGCTCACTTAACCTGAACACTGAAGCTTTCTTT. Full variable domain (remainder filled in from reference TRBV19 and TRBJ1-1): DGGITQSPKYLFRKEGQNVTLSCEQNLNHDAMYWYRQDPGQGLRLIYYSQIVNDFQKGDIAEGYSVSREKKESFPLTVTSAQKNPTAFYLCASSLNLNTEAFFGQGTRLTVV.

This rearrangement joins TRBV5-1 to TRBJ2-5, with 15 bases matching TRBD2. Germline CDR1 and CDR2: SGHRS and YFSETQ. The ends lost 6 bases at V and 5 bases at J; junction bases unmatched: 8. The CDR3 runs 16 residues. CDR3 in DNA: TGCGCCAGCAACTACGGACTAGCGGGAGGGGGGGAGACCCAGTACTTC. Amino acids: CASNYGLAGGGETQYF.

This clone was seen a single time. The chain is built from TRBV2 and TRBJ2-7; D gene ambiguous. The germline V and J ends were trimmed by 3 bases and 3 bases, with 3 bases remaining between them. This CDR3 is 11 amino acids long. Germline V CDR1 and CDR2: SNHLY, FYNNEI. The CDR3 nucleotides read TGTGCCAGCAGTGACTTCTACGAGCAGTACTTC. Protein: CASSDFYEQYF.

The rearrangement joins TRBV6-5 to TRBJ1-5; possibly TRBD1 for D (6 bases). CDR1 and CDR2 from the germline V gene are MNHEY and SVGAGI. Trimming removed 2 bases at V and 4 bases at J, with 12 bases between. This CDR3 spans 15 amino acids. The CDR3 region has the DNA TGTGCCAGCAGTTACGACGGGGGGCTTAATCAGCCCCAGCATTTT. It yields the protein CASSYDGGLNQPQHF.

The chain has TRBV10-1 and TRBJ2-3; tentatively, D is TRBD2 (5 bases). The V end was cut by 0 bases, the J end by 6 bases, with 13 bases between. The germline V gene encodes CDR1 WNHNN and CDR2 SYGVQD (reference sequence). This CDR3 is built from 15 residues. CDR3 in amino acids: CASSESSGLADTQYF. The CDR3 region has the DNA TGCGCCAGCAGTGAGTCGAGCGGCTTAGCGGATACGCAGTATTTT.